A few counts support the clone carrying this T cell receptor (beta chain). This record comes from a study of beta chain features in type 1 diabetes. Study-level background: Age and gender were similar between patients and healthy donors, as were cell yields.

CDR3 length: 13 amino acids. CDR1 ENHRY and CDR2 SYGVKD come from the germline V gene. The study reverse transcribed the entire isolated RNA, so it sequenced expressed TCRB transcripts. Using immunoSEQ multiplex PCR, the repertoire was profiled, and TCRdb retains in-frame clones only, with some absent. This sample has 130,000 to 150,000 clones, with around 50% found just once. The sequencing sample was made of Tregs from blood. The chain has TRBV10-3 and TRBJ2-5; D perhaps matches TRBD1 (5 bases). The J call is doubtful: the DNA matches TRBJ2-7 better. This clonotype was sampled from a young man in good health. The CDR3 protein is CAITSVRGDEQYF. The DNA for the CDR3 is TGTGCCATCACGTCCGTAAGGGGTGACGAGCAGTACTTC.